The 13 T cell receptor beta chains reported below all come from one sample, sequenced in a study of blood T cell repertoires in COVID-19. TCRdb keeps only in-frame clones here, not all; method: immunoSEQ multiplex PCR. The sample includes under 80,000 clones, more than 75% of them seen just once. The sample consisted of peripheral blood. Receptors originate from a human donor in a cohort sampled during active COVID-19.

The genes are TRBV9 and TRBJ2-7, with 8 positions matching TRBD1. Germline V gene data show CDR1 as SGDLS and CDR2 as YYNGEE. There are 14 residues in the CDR3. With V trimmed by 3 bases and J by 0 bases, 2 bases remained unmatched. The CDR3 DNA follows: TGTGCCAGCAGCGAGACAGGGGACTCCTACGAGCAGTACTTC. Amino acid sequence: CASSETGDSYEQYF. Together with reference TRBV9 and TRBJ2-7, the CDR3 gives the full variable domain: DSGVTQTPKHLITATGQRVTLRCSPRSGDLSVYWYQQSLDQGLQFLIQYYNGEERAKGNILERFSAQQFPDLHSELNLSSLELGDSALYFCASSETGDSYEQYFGPGTRLTVT.

The J gene is TRBJ2-1, the V gene TRBV3-1 (or the pseudogene TRBV3-2); TRBD1 matches 10 bases. The CDR3 is made up of 17 amino acids. Germline assignment: CDR1 LGHDT and CDR2 YNNKEL (reference sequence). Trimming took 1 base from V and 6 from J; bases not matched to a gene: 9. Written as DNA, the CDR3 is TGTGCCAGCAGCCAAGGCCCCGGGACAGGGGATGGCAATGAGCAGTTCTTC. It specifies CASSQGPGTGDGNEQFF.

The chain joins TRBV18 to TRBJ2-1; possibly TRBD1 for D (5 bases). The germline V gene encodes CDR1 KGHSH and CDR2 LQKENI. CDR3 size: 15 residues. V was cut by 0 bases and J by 9 bases, with 15 bases left in between. CDR3 coding DNA: TGTGCCAGCTCACCACCGAGGTTAGGGGTGCGTGAGCAGTTCTTC. It yields the protein CASSPPRLGVREQFF.

This clone showed up just once. The rearrangement joins TRBV20-1 to TRBJ1-2, with D tentatively TRBD1 (5 bases). Per the germline V gene, CDR1 is DFQATT and CDR2 is SNEGSKA (reference sequence). V lost 7 bases and J lost 8, with 14 bases in between. The CDR3 runs 11 residues. The CDR3: CSVSWGVGYTF. The CDR3 nucleotides are TGCAGTGTCTCGTGGGGGGTAGGCTACACCTTC.

V is TRBV29-1 and J is TRBJ2-2; TRBD1 aligns across 7 bases. CDR1 is SQVTM and CDR2 is ANQGSEA in the germline V gene. The CDR3 has 14 amino acids. V gave up 0 bases and J gave up 4 bases; unmatched junction bases: 2. The CDR3, as DNA: TGCAGCGTTGAAGATCGGGACAGCACCGGGGAGCTGTTTTTT. Encoded protein: CSVEDRDSTGELFF.

This clone is termed medium-sized (0.01 to 0.1%). The rearrangement links TRBV6-1 to TRBJ2-7, with D possibly matching TRBD1 (6 bases). Germline CDR1 and CDR2: MNHNS and SASEGT. V was trimmed by 1 base and J by 3 bases, leaving 7 bases between them. This CDR3 is built from 13 residues. CDR3 loop: CASSEEGHYEQYF. In nucleotides, the CDR3 is TGTGCCAGCAGTGAAGAGGGACACTACGAGCAGTACTTC.

V is TRBV18 and J is TRBJ1-1; the D is unclear. Germline assignment: CDR1 KGHSH and CDR2 LQKENI. CDR3 length: 11 residues. V lost 8 bases and J lost 4, with 8 bases in between. The CDR3 loop is CASHRGTEAFF. The CDR3 DNA follows: TGTGCCAGCCACCGAGGCACTGAAGCTTTCTTT.

This chain uses TRBV28 with TRBJ2-7, with 8 nucleotides matching TRBD2. Germline-derived CDR1 and CDR2 are MDHEN and SYDVKM. The CDR3 consists of 14 residues. With 5 bases clipped from V and 5 bases from J, the junction kept 8 bases outside the gene matches. For the CDR3, the DNA is TGTGCCAGCAGTCCCACACTAGCGGCCGACGAGCAGTACTTC. This translates into CASSPTLAADEQYF.

On this clone itself: Mismatch with germline at one junction end may stem from a read error. The chain links TRBV19 to TRBJ2-1, with TRBD1 identical over 9 bases. Germline-derived CDR1 and CDR2 are LNHDA and SQIVND (reference sequence). The CDR3 length is 16 residues. In DNA, the CDR3 is TGTGCCAGTAGTGTAGACAGGGGGTCCTCCTACAATGAGCAGTTCTTC. Encoded protein: CASSVDRGSSYNEQFF.

The chain joins TRBV5-4 to TRBJ1-2; 7 bases line up with TRBD1. The CDR3 runs 15 residues. V lost 6 bases to trimming and J lost 3 bases; unmatched junction nucleotides: 11. The germline gives CDR1 SGHNT, CDR2 YYREEE (reference sequence). CDR3 nucleotide sequence: TGTGCCAGCAACCCGACAGGGTCAAATGACTATGGCTACACCTTC. This translates into CASNPTGSNDYGYTF.

The V call is TRBV9, the J call TRBJ2-1, with 10 bases identical to TRBD2. Germline V gene data show CDR1 as SGDLS and CDR2 as YYNGEE. The CDR3 covers 18 residues. J lost 9 bases, V lost 3 bases, and 18 bases had no gene match. The CDR3 region is CASSGYSGGGLAPPEQFF. Here the CDR3 DNA reads TGTGCCAGCAGCGGGTACTCCGGGGGGGGACTAGCGCCTCCTGAGCAGTTCTTC. Full variable domain (rest looked up from reference TRBV9 and TRBJ2-1): DSGVTQTPKHLITATGQRVTLRCSPRSGDLSVYWYQQSLDQGLQFLIQYYNGEERAKGNILERFSAQQFPDLHSELNLSSLELGDSALYFCASSGYSGGGLAPPEQFFGPGTRLTVL.

This clone has only one observation. The genes are TRBV3-1 (or the pseudogene TRBV3-2) and TRBJ1-1; 7 bases fit TRBD1. Germline assignment: CDR1 LGHDT and CDR2 YNNKEL (reference sequence). This CDR3 contains 13 residues. The junction had 3 bases not matched to a gene; V was cut back by 2 bases and J by 6 bases. CDR3 nucleotides: TGTGCCAGCAGCCAAAACAGGGGTCCTGAAGCTTTCTTT. This gives the protein CASSQNRGPEAFF.

J is TRBJ1-6 and V is TRBV29-1; a weak D match, TRBD1 (6 bases). Germline CDR1 SQVTM, CDR2 ANQGSEA. Between the trimmed V and J ends, which lost 5 bases and 9 bases, there was a span of 20 bases. CDR3 size: 15 residues. The CDR3 loop is CSVRTGQSSGSPLHF. In nucleotides, the CDR3 is TGCAGCGTTAGAACGGGACAATCATCGGGTTCACCCCTCCACTTT.